One sample yielded the 29 T cell receptor beta chains listed below, sequenced in a study of T cell responses to AZD1222 COVID-19 vaccine. Only in-frame clones appear in the TCRdb table, and some are missing; sequencing was by immunoSEQ multiplex PCR. The profile shows approximately 100,000 clones, 91% of them singletons. The source was peripheral blood, collected on day 0 of AZD1222 vaccination. These receptors came from an adult in good health.

The rearrangement links TRBV2 to TRBJ2-7; the D gene is possibly TRBD1 (5 bases). The CDR3 has 11 amino acids. V was cut by 4 bases and J by 4 bases, with 5 bases left in between. Per the germline V gene, CDR1 is SNHLY and CDR2 is FYNNEI. The CDR3 loop is CASSAGYEQYF. As DNA, the CDR3 is TGTGCCAGCAGTGCAGGGTACGAGCAGTACTTC.

The genes are TRBV19 and TRBJ1-2; D is perhaps TRBD1 (6 bases). Germline V CDR1 and CDR2: LNHDA, SQIVND (reference sequence). The V and J ends lost 4 bases and 4 bases respectively, with 16 bases between them. This CDR3 region has 15 residues. The CDR3: CASSTDYRVGYGYTF. The CDR3 nucleotides are TGTGCCAGTAGTACCGACTACAGGGTTGGCTATGGCTACACCTTC.

On this clone: A junction boundary mismatches the germline segment, possibly from a read error. This sequence joins TRBV4-1 and TRBJ2-1; TRBD2 matches at 8 bases. The length of the CDR3 is 17 residues. CDR1 is MGHRA and CDR2 is YSYEKL in the germline V gene. The CDR3 DNA follows: TGCGCCAGCAGGCAAGGACTAGCTCGACGCTCCTACAATGAGCAGTTCTTC. This translates into CASRQGLARRSYNEQFF.

The rearrangement links TRBV19 to TRBJ1-3; no reliable D call. CDR1 LNHDA and CDR2 SQIVND come from the germline V gene (reference sequence). The CDR3 consists of 14 residues. V was trimmed by 3 bases and J by 0 bases, leaving 6 bases between them. The CDR3 protein is CASSIGSSGNTIYF. CDR3 bases: TGTGCCAGTAGTATTGGGAGCTCTGGAAACACCATATATTTT.

The chain employs TRBV6-1 and TRBJ1-4; D gene ambiguous. The germline V gene has CDR1 MNHNS and CDR2 SASEGT. The CDR3 extends over 16 amino acids. Trimming pared 5 bases from V and 7 bases from J, leaving 20 bases between. CDR3 loop: CASSQGGQPWGEKLFF. In DNA, the CDR3 is TGTGCCAGCAGTCAAGGCGGGCAGCCCTGGGGTGAAAAACTGTTTTTT.

The genes are TRBV7-2 and TRBJ1-2; 7 bases match TRBD1. V was clipped by 5 bases and J by 2 bases; unmatched bases: 8. From germline, CDR1 is SGHTA and CDR2 FQGNSA. This CDR3 has 15 amino acids. CDR3 sequence: CASSPQGTDNYGYTF. The CDR3 DNA reads as TGTGCCAGCAGCCCACAAGGGACAGACAACTATGGCTACACCTTC. Full variable domain (rest looked up from reference TRBV7-2 and TRBJ1-2): GAGVSQSPSNKVTEKGKDVELRCDPISGHTALYWYRQSLGQGLEFLIYFQGNSAPDKSGLPSDRFSAERTGGSVSTLTIQRTQQEDSAVYLCASSPQGTDNYGYTFGSGTRLTVV.

J is TRBJ1-5 and V is TRBV7-3, with 7 bases that match TRBD1. This CDR3 spans 15 amino acids. CDR1 is SGHTA, CDR2 FQGTGA, per germline. Trimming removed 5 bases from V and 3 bases from J; junction bases left unmatched: 7. CDR3 residues: CASSATGQPNQPQHF. In DNA, the CDR3 is TGTGCCAGCAGCGCCACGGGACAGCCCAATCAGCCCCAGCATTTT.

The chain recombines TRBV19 with TRBJ2-5; 10 nucleotides agree with TRBD2. Germline V gene sequence: CDR1 LNHDA, CDR2 SQIVND (reference sequence). The J segment lost 2 bases and the V segment lost 5 bases, leaving 8 bases of the junction unmatched. The CDR3 has 16 residues. CDR3 in amino acids: CASSSGLAAKQETQYF. The CDR3 DNA sequence: TGTGCCAGTAGTTCTGGACTAGCGGCCAAACAAGAGACCCAGTACTTC.

The J gene is TRBJ2-7, the V gene TRBV5-1, with 10 bases matching TRBD1. This CDR3 is 16 amino acids long. CDR1 and CDR2 from the germline V gene are SGHRS and YFSETQ. V trimming: 0 bases; J trimming: 3 bases; junction bases outside the gene matches: 6. The CDR3 reads CASSLGGTGVVYEQYF. The CDR3 region has the DNA TGCGCCAGCAGCTTGGGAGGGACAGGGGTTGTCTACGAGCAGTACTTC.

V is TRBV29-1 and J is TRBJ2-7, with 9 bases aligning to TRBD1. The CDR3 loop spans 16 amino acids. After removal of 2 bases from V and 6 bases from J, the junction contained 14 bases not matched to a gene. Germline lookup yields CDR1 SQVTM and CDR2 ANQGSEA. CDR3 nucleotide sequence: TGCAGCGTTGAATATGTGGGACAGGGTGAGTTATCCGAGCAGTACTTC. It translates to CSVEYVGQGELSEQYF.

The gene calls are TRBV9 and TRBJ2-1, with TRBD2 matching 10 bases. Germline V gene data show CDR1 as SGDLS and CDR2 as YYNGEE. Trimming removed 0 bases from V and 3 bases from J; junction bases left unmatched: 6. The CDR3 covers 17 residues. As DNA, the CDR3 is TGTGCCAGCAGCGTAGCTACCGGGACTAGCGACTACAATGAGCAGTTCTTC. It is translated as CASSVATGTSDYNEQFF. Full variable domain (remainder filled in from reference TRBV9 and TRBJ2-1): DSGVTQTPKHLITATGQRVTLRCSPRSGDLSVYWYQQSLDQGLQFLIQYYNGEERAKGNILERFSAQQFPDLHSELNLSSLELGDSALYFCASSVATGTSDYNEQFFGPGTRLTVL.

The J gene is TRBJ1-4, the V gene TRBV9; D is unresolved. CDR1 SGDLS and CDR2 YYNGEE come from the germline V gene. Trimming pared 0 bases from V and 2 bases from J, leaving 11 bases between. This CDR3 has 16 amino acids. CDR3 residues: CASSVAARITNEKLFF. The CDR3 DNA reads TGTGCCAGCAGCGTAGCTGCCCGCATTACTAATGAAAAACTGTTTTTT.

The chain combines TRBV7-8 with TRBJ1-5; weak D call: TRBD1 (5 bases). CDR3 length: 16 residues. Germline values: CDR1 SGHVS, CDR2 FQNEAQ. V was shortened by 0 bases and J by 4 bases, with 13 bases between the two germline ends. The CDR3 loop reads CASSLAGGGRNQPQHF. The CDR3 DNA follows: TGTGCCAGCAGCTTAGCGGGCGGGGGACGAAATCAGCCCCAGCATTTT.

V is TRBV29-1 and J is TRBJ2-1; D gene ambiguous. The CDR3 has 14 residues. Germline V gene lookup returns CDR1 SQVTM and CDR2 ANQGSEA. V lost 1 base and J 2 bases, leaving 9 bases between the germline ends. The CDR3 is CSVEAAEPYNEQFF. The CDR3 coding sequence is TGCAGCGTTGAAGCGGCAGAACCCTACAATGAGCAGTTCTTC.

The rearrangement links TRBV23-1 to TRBJ1-3, with 7 bases that match TRBD1. TRBV23-1 is identified as an open reading frame with a role that is uncertain. The V and J ends lost 4 bases and 4 bases, in that order; junction bases with no gene match: 10. CDR3 length equals 16 residues. CDR3 sequence: CASSPLEGAFGNTIYF. CDR3 bases: TGCGCCAGCAGTCCCTTGGAGGGGGCGTTCGGAAACACCATATATTTT.

The V call is TRBV1, the J call TRBJ2-7; the table's TRBD2 call for D was not verified on the DNA. TRBV1 is listed as a pseudogene. There are 14 residues in the CDR3. The CDR3: CTSSPGLVSYEQYF. CDR3 in DNA: TGCACCAGCAGCCCGGGACTGGTCTCCTACGAGCAGTACTTC.

The chain recombines TRBV12-5 with TRBJ1-5; D gene unclear. V lost 0 bases and J 0 bases, leaving 3 bases between the germline ends. CDR3 length: 14 residues. Germline V gene lookup returns CDR1 LGHNT and CDR2 FRNRAP. The DNA of the CDR3 is TGTGCTAGTGGTTTGGTTAGTAGCAATCAGCCCCAGCATTTT. It codes for CASGLVSSNQPQHF.

The chain recombines TRBV5-1 with TRBJ2-4, with TRBD1 matching over 8 bases. The V gene end was trimmed by 4 bases and the J gene end by 3 bases; junction bases not matched to a gene: 6. The CDR3 extends over 15 amino acids. The germline V gene has CDR1 SGHRS and CDR2 YFSETQ. The CDR3 loop is CASSASGTGKNIQYF. CDR3 in DNA: TGCGCCAGCAGCGCCTCCGGGACAGGCAAAAACATTCAGTACTTC.

This clone appeared once. The chain uses TRBV9 and TRBJ1-3, with unresolved D. The ends were cut back, 1 base at V and 1 base at J, with 9 bases in the middle. CDR3 length: 15 residues. Germline lookup yields CDR1 SGDLS and CDR2 YYNGEE. CDR3 in DNA: TGTGCCAGCAGCGTAAGACCCAGTTCTGGAAACACCATATATTTT. Its translation: CASSVRPSSGNTIYF.

The chain links TRBV5-6 to TRBJ1-5; a weak D match, TRBD1 (6 bases). Deletions cut 6 bases from V and 4 bases from J, with 17 bases between. CDR3 length equals 15 residues. CDR1 is SGHDT and CDR2 is YYEEEE in the germline V gene. The CDR3: CASTLQGMGNQPQHF. CDR3 sequence (DNA): TGTGCCAGCACCCTACAGGGTATGGGGAATCAGCCCCAGCATTTT.

V gene TRBV10-3 combines with J gene TRBJ1-2; TRBD1 aligns across 12 bases. With V trimmed by 3 bases and J by 7 bases, 3 bases remained unmatched. Per the germline V gene, CDR1 is ENHRY and CDR2 is SYGVKD. This CDR3 comprises 14 residues. Written as DNA, the CDR3 is TGTGCCATCAGTGACGGGACAGGGGGCTTTGGCTACACCTTC. It specifies CAISDGTGGFGYTF.

V is TRBV19 and J is TRBJ1-1; 8 bases are shared with TRBD1. This CDR3 has 13 amino acids. Germline CDR1 and CDR2: LNHDA and SQIVND (reference sequence). V lost 4 bases to trimming and J lost 4 bases; unmatched junction nucleotides: 2. The CDR3 DNA sequence: TGTGCCAGTAGTACGGGACAGGCCACTGAAGCTTTCTTT. Translated, it gives CASSTGQATEAFF.

The V call is TRBV20-1, the J call TRBJ2-5; no clear D gene. V was clipped by 5 bases and J by 7 bases, with 11 bases between them. The CDR3 covers 11 residues. Germline-derived CDR1 and CDR2 are DFQATT and SNEGSKA (reference sequence). In nucleotides, the CDR3 is TGCAGTGCTCTCAGTGCAGGGACCCAGTACTTC. As protein: CSALSAGTQYF.

The gene calls are TRBV9 and TRBJ2-3; 9 nucleotides match TRBD1. Trimming cost V 2 bases and J 3 bases; bases outside gene matches: 7. Germline V lookup: CDR1 SGDLS, CDR2 YYNGEE. The CDR3 is 16 amino acids. The CDR3: CASSVGGGQGTDTQYF. The DNA of the CDR3 is TGTGCCAGCAGCGTTGGAGGGGGACAGGGAACAGATACGCAGTATTTT.

The rearrangement joins TRBV18 to TRBJ2-2; 8 nucleotides match TRBD1. CDR3 length: 14 amino acids. Unmatched junction bases numbered 2, after V lost 3 bases and J lost 5 bases. CDR1 is KGHSH, CDR2 LQKENI, per germline. The CDR3 loop is CASSPDRVTGELFF. The CDR3 coding sequence is TGTGCCAGCTCACCGGACAGGGTAACCGGGGAGCTGTTTTTT.

The chain has TRBV4-3 and TRBJ2-5; 7 positions match TRBD1. Germline V lookup: CDR1 LGHNA, CDR2 YSLEER. The trim removed 0 bases at V and 5 bases at J, leaving 9 bases unmatched. This CDR3 region has 16 residues. CDR3 nucleotides: TGCGCCAGCAGCCAAGAGTTGGCACAGGGGCGCGAGACCCAGTACTTC. Amino acids: CASSQELAQGRETQYF.

The chain couples TRBV3-1 (or the pseudogene TRBV3-2) to TRBJ2-1; TRBD1 is a possible D gene (6 bases). The CDR3 is 16 amino acids. With 4 bases removed from V and 4 bases from J, the gap between germline ends came to 17 bases. The germline gives CDR1 LGHDT, CDR2 YNNKEL (reference sequence). The CDR3 bases are TGTGCCAGCAGCCCCTCAAGTGCAGGGGTGTACAATGAGCAGTTCTTC. Its translation is CASSPSSAGVYNEQFF.

This chain connects TRBV5-4 to TRBJ1-1; D possibly corresponds to TRBD1 (6 bases). V was shortened by 5 bases and J by 0 bases, with 11 bases between the two germline ends. Germline V CDR1 and CDR2: SGHNT, YYREEE (reference sequence). The CDR3 loop spans 14 amino acids. The CDR3 sequence is CASRIQGLNTEAFF. The DNA for the CDR3 is TGTGCCAGCAGGATACAGGGACTGAACACTGAAGCTTTCTTT.

The chain has TRBV28 and TRBJ1-2; no reliable D call. Trimming pared 6 bases from V and 6 bases from J, leaving 5 bases between. Germline CDR1 is MDHEN and CDR2 is SYDVKM. The CDR3 length is 10 residues. The CDR3 DNA is TGTGCCAGCAGGGGGAATGGCTACACCTTC. This sequence encodes CASRGNGYTF.